This T cell receptor beta chain was recovered during a study of shared clonotypes between healthy human individuals. Genomic DNA belonging to each subset was distributed in equal measure over several immunoSEQ plates. The method was immunoSEQ multiplex PCR; TCRdb's version includes in-frame clones alone and lacks a portion of them. The top ten hold 1.5% to 2% of the sample, which has about 2.1 million clones, about 93% seen once. This clone occurred once. Its specificity is not known. Between the trimmed V and J ends, which lost 6 bases and 1 base, there was a span of 13 bases. CDR3 length equals 14 residues. The germline gives CDR1 MNHNY, CDR2 SVGAGI (reference sequence). Study observations and caveats: Memory subsets generally showed smaller estimated richness than naive subsets did. There were few donors, and this limited the genetic and exposure-history diversity represented.

Selected positively for CCR7 and CD45RO-negative, naive CD8 cells excluded terminally differentiated effector memory CD45RA+ cells. This TCR was recovered from a man aged 18 to 30 in good health. Some clones in this sample may be carry-over from other donors' samples. This chain uses TRBV6-6 with TRBJ2-7, with D possibly being TRBD2 (6 bases). Sample: naive CD8+ T cells from PBMCs. CDR3 amino acids: CASSPGLRSYEQYF. In DNA, the CDR3 is TGTGCCAGCAGCCCGGGACTCCGATCCTACGAGCAGTACTTC.